A selection of T cell receptor beta chains follows, all from one sample in a study of neurological immune-mediated disorders. TCRdb ran MiXCR on the 5' RACE reads and lists one entry per CDR3 protein. The repertoire consists of 55,000 to 70,000 distinct CDR3 sequences, with more than 9.5% occurring once and the leading ten covering 1.5% to 2%. Input material: PBMCs. The source is a man aged 60 to 69 in good health. CDR3s leave out the opening cysteine and the closing phenylalanine or tryptophan. Each record gives: V gene, CDR3 protein.

V gene: TRBV12-3/TRBV12-4
CDR3 protein: ASSATAGIGYT

V gene: TRBV9
CDR3 protein: ASSAYLGTDTNYGYT

V gene: TRBV20-1
CDR3 protein: SASWTGDEGYTGELF

V gene: TRBV20-1
CDR3 protein: SARKGQGMHLTGNTIY

V gene: TRBV7-2
CDR3 protein: ASSSGGEKLF

V gene: TRBV6-6
CDR3 protein: ATQGGNTEAF

V gene: TRBV7-8
CDR3 protein: ASSLLGYRGGELF

V gene: TRBV7-2
CDR3 protein: ASSQNSSPLH

V gene: TRBV4-3
CDR3 protein: ASSQEGGLEAF

V gene: TRBV5-1
CDR3 protein: ASSLSASGQRDTQY

V gene: TRBV9
CDR3 protein: ASSAGTGDYYEQY

V gene: TRBV20-1
CDR3 protein: SAGTAPNEKLF

V gene: TRBV5-1
CDR3 protein: ASSLGGATNEKLF

V gene: TRBV12-3/TRBV12-4
CDR3 protein: ASSGGQGSFMNTEAF

V gene: TRBV20-1
CDR3 protein: SASNTPNTEAF

V gene: TRBV12-3/TRBV12-4
CDR3 protein: ASTTSGGGGVEKLF

V gene: TRBV20-1
CDR3 protein: RASLWGDGYT

V gene: TRBV29-1
CDR3 protein: SSQGLTGELF

V gene: TRBV6-2/TRBV6-3
CDR3 protein: ASRKTGDETQY

V gene: TRBV5-5
CDR3 protein: ASSLEPGRSTDTQY

V gene: TRBV20-1
CDR3 protein: SARDFRRGFYEQY

V gene: TRBV7-2
CDR3 protein: ASLTPPSGANVLT